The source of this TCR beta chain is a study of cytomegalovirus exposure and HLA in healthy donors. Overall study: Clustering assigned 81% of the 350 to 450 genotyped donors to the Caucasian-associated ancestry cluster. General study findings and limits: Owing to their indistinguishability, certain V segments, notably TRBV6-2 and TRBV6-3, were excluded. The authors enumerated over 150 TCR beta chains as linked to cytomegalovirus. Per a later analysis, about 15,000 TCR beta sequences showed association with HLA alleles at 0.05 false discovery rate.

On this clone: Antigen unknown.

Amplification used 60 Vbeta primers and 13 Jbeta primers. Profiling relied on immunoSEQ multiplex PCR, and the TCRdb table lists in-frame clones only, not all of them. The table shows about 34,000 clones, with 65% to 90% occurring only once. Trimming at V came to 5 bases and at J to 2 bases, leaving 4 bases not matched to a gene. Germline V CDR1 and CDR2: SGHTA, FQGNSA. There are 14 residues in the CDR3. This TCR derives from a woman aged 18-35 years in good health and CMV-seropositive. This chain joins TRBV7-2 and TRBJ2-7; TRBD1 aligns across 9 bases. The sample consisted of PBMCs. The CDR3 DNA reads TGTGCCAGCAGCGGAACAGGGGGCCCCTACGAGCAGTACTTC. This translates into CASSGTGGPYEQYF. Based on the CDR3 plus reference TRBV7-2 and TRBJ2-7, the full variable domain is GAGVSQSPSNKVTEKGKDVELRCDPISGHTALYWYRQSLGQGLEFLIYFQGNSAPDKSGLPSDRFSAERTGGSVSTLTIQRTQQEDSAVYLCASSGTGGPYEQYFGPGTRLTVT.